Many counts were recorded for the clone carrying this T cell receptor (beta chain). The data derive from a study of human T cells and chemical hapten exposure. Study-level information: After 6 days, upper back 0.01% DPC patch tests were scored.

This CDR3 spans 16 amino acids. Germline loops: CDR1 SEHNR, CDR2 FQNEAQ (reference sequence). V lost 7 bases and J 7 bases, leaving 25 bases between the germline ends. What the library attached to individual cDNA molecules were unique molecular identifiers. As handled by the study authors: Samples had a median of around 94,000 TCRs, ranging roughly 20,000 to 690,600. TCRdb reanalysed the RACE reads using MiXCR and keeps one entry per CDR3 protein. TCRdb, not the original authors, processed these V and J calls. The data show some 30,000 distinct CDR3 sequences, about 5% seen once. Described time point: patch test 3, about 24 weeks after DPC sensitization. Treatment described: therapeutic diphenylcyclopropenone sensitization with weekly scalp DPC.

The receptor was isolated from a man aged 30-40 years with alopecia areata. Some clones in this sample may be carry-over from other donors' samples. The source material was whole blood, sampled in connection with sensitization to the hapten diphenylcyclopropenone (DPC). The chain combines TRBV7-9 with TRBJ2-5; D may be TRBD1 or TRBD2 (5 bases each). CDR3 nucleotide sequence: TGTGCCAGCACCTTTAGGGAGAAGGGGACCCAGTGGACCCAGTACTTC. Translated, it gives CASTFREKGTQWTQYF.